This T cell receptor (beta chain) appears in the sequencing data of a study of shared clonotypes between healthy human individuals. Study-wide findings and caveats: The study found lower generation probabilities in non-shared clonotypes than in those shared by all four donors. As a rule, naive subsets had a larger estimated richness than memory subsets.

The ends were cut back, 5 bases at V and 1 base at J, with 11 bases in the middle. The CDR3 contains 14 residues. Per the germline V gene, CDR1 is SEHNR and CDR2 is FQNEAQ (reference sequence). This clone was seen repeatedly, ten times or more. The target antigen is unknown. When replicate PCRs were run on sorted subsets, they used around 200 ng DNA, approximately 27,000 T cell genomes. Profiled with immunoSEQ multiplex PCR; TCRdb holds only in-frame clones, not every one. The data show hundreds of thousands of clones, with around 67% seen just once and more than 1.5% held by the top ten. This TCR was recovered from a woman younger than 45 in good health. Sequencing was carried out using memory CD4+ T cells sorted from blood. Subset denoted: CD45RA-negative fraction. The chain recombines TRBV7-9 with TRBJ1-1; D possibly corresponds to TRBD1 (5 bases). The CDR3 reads CASSPMTANTEAFF. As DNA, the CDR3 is TGTGCCAGCAGCCCAATGACAGCGAACACTGAAGCTTTCTTT.